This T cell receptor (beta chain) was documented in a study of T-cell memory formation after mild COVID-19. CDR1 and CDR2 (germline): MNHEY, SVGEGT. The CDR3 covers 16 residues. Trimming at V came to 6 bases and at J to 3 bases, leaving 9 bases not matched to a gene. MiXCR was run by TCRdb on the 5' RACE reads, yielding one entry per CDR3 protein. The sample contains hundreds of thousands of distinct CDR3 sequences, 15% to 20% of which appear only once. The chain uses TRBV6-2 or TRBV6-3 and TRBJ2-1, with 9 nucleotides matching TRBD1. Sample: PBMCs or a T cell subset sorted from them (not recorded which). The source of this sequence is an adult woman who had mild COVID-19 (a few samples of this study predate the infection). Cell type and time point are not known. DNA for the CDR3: TGTGCCAGCAGGCCTTGGGGACAGGGATACTACAATGAGCAGTTCTTC. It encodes CASRPWGQGYYNEQFF.